This TCR beta chain was observed in a study of blood T cell repertoires in COVID-19. Some clones are missing from TCRdb's copy, which holds only in-frame ones; the method was immunoSEQ multiplex PCR. The table lists around 200,000 clones, about 85% of them singletons. This clone was recorded once. The source material was peripheral blood. The source of this sequence is a woman of 80 years or more with acute or convalescent COVID-19.

The CDR3 reads CASSLGTLGGGSPLHF. CDR3 DNA: TGCGCCAGCAGCTTAGGGACACTCGGAGGTGGTTCACCCCTCCACTTT. The rearrangement links TRBV5-1 to TRBJ1-6, with D perhaps TRBD1 (6 bases). This CDR3 is built from 16 residues. V shed 2 bases and J shed 9 bases, with 18 bases lying between them. In germline, CDR1 is SGHRS, CDR2 YFSETQ.